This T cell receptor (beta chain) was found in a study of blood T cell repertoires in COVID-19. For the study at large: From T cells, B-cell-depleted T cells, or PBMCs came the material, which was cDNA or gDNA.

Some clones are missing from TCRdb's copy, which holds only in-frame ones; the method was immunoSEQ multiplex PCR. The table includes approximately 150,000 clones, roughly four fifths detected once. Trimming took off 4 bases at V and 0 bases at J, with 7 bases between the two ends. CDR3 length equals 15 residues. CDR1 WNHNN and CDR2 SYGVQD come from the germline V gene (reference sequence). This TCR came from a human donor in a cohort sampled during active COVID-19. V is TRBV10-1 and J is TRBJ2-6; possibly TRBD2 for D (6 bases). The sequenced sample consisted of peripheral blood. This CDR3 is CASSAGGSGANVLTF. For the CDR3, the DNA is TGCGCCAGCAGTGCCGGGGGCTCTGGGGCCAACGTCCTGACTTTC.